This T cell receptor beta chain is drawn from a study of molecular identifiers for immune sequencing clone quantification. Study summary: Split five ways in replicates, RNA from around 20,000 or 99,000 naive CD8 cells had four portions sequenced. General study points: The study reportedly detected spiked Jurkat TCR RNA from one cell among around 1 million naive cells. More than 97% of effector molecules, versus under 1% of naive-cell molecules, belonged to clones above 20 RNA copies.

MiXCR, run by TCRdb on the PCR reads, gives a single entry per CDR3 protein. The data show about half a million distinct CDR3 sequences, with around a fifth seen just once and under 0.85% held by the top ten. Sorting was used to obtain naive CD8 T cells (CD8+CD4-CCR7+CD45RA+). V dropped 2 bases and J dropped 10; count of bases not matched to a gene: 5. This CDR3 is 13 amino acids long. Germline V gene data show CDR1 as MNHEY and CDR2 as SVGEGT. Turning to this clonotype: What it binds is not known.

The V and J genes are TRBV6-2 or TRBV6-3 and TRBJ1-2; 9 positions agree with TRBD1. This clonotype was sampled from a human donor in good health. Some libraries in this study had Jurkat cell RNA spiked in. Sequenced material: naive CD8+ T cells from blood, with Jurkat cell RNA spiked in. Noted subset: FACS-sorted CD8+CD4-CCR7+CD45RA+ naive T cells. This CDR3 is CASSYGTGPFYTF. The CDR3 DNA is TGTGCCAGCAGTTACGGGACAGGGCCTTTCTACACCTTC.